This TCR beta chain was sequenced during a study of blood T cell repertoires in COVID-19. Whole-study context: Whether acute or convalescent, the COVID-19 samples came from the United States, Italy and Spain. Nucleic acid was either cDNA or gDNA, and it came from T cells, B-cell-depleted T cells, or PBMCs.

Per the study methods: Estimated nucleated cell counts came from reference gene primer amplification. Here immunoSEQ multiplex PCR was the method, and the copy in TCRdb shows in-frame clones only, minus some. From that table come the V and J calls and clone size; the DNA was used to work out D and trimming. The sample lists about 250,000 clones, around 80% seen once, with about 27% in the top ten. This clone appeared once. V lost 10 bases and J lost 1; bases outside the gene matches: 8. Germline lookup yields CDR1 SGDLS and CDR2 YYNGEE. CDR3 length equals 13 residues. Sequencing was performed on peripheral blood. The gene calls are TRBV9 and TRBJ2-7, with 7 bases lining up with TRBD2. The clonotype was recovered from a man in his forties with acute or convalescent COVID-19. The CDR3 sequence is CASSAGLSYEQYF. The CDR3 nucleotides read TGTGCCTCCTCAGCGGGACTATCCTACGAGCAGTACTTC.